This TCR beta chain was sequenced during a study of regulatory T cells in long-lasting Graves disease. Investigators prepared the TCR beta libraries by applying iRepertoire HTBI primers and Arm-PCR of CDR3 regions. TCRdb re-called the multiplex PCR reads with MiXCR, one entry per CDR3 protein. The repertoire holds fewer than 450,000 distinct CDR3 sequences, with 15% as singletons. A word on this clonotype: The target antigen is unknown.

Study-wide results and caveats: Persistent cases of Graves' showed reduced TCR diversity relative to newly diagnosed patients. The study found TRBV28, TRBJ1-2 and TRBJ2-5 favored in persistent disease. It was peripheral blood alone, not thyroid tissue, that was studied.

Germline loops: CDR1 MDHEN, CDR2 SYDVKM. This CDR3 is 12 amino acids long. V dropped 5 bases and J dropped 4 bases, with 9 bases sitting between them. Time point defined: newly diagnosed GD, antithyroid drugs for less than 3 months. There was RNA extracted from PBMCs, and the TCR library was made from it. This same sample was also part of a study on T cells in Graves' hyperthyroidism and ophthalmopathy. As reported in that work: The HTBI set primed first-round TCR CDR3 RT-PCR.

The material sequenced was peripheral blood mononuclear cells (PBMCs), taken at new diagnosis, from a patient treated with antithyroid drugs. This clonotype was obtained from a woman aged 40 to 50 with Graves disease. The chain uses TRBV28 and TRBJ2-7; D may be TRBD1 (5 bases). CDR3: CASSIQEYEQYF. The CDR3 DNA reads TGTGCCAGCAGTATACAGGAATACGAGCAGTACTTC.